A selection of T cell receptor beta chains follows, all from one sample in a study of PD-1 blockade in classical Hodgkin lymphoma. Libraries were prepared by immunoSEQ multiplex PCR; TCRdb keeps only in-frame clonotypes and omits some of them. This table holds around 100,000 clones, roughly 89% found once. The sequencing here drew on peripheral blood mononuclear cells (PBMCs), taken before the second cycle of nivolumab. Source of these receptors: a human donor with classical Hodgkin lymphoma. The CDR3 runs from the conserved cysteine through the conserved F or W. The order of the fields is CDR3 DNA, CDR3 protein, V gene, J gene, clone size, D gene. The D gene is left open where the match is weak. Some rows mark clone size as missing; the rest say once, few, many or name a class of expanded clone.

CDR3 DNA: TGTGCCAGCAGCTCAGCGACGGGTTCTGGAAACACCATATATTTT
CDR3 protein: CASSSATGSGNTIYF
V gene: TRBV7-2
J gene: TRBJ1-3
clone size: NA
D gene: NA

CDR3 DNA: TGTGCCAGCAGCTTAGTCGGCGGGACGGACGAGCAGTACTTC
CDR3 protein: CASSLVGGTDEQYF
V gene: TRBV7-9
J gene: TRBJ2-7
clone size: NA
D gene: NA

CDR3 DNA: TGTGCCAGCAAACGACAGGGGTATCTTGACGAGCAGTACTTC
CDR3 protein: CASKRQGYLDEQYF
V gene: TRBV6-5
J gene: TRBJ2-7
clone size: once
D gene: TRBD1

CDR3 DNA: TGTGCCAGTAGTCGAAACACGGACAGGGTACCCTATGGCTACACCTTC
CDR3 protein: CASSRNTDRVPYGYTF
V gene: TRBV19
J gene: TRBJ1-2
clone size: once
D gene: TRBD1

CDR3 DNA: TGTGCCAGCAGAGTACCGGGGTATTCCTACAATGAGCAGTTCTTC
CDR3 protein: CASRVPGYSYNEQFF
V gene: TRBV28
J gene: TRBJ2-1
clone size: NA
D gene: NA

CDR3 DNA: TGTGCCAGCAGTTATCGGGACACTGAAGCTTTCTTT
CDR3 protein: CASSYRDTEAFF
V gene: TRBV6-5
J gene: TRBJ1-1
clone size: NA
D gene: NA

CDR3 DNA: TGTGCCAGCAGCCAAGAATGGCCAGGGAGGGAGGCTTTCTTT
CDR3 protein: CASSQEWPGREAFF
V gene: TRBV4-2
J gene: TRBJ1-1
clone size: NA
D gene: NA

CDR3 DNA: TGTGCCAGCAGCTTACGGGGGCGGGGGACGGCTAGCACAGATACGCAGTATTTT
CDR3 protein: CASSLRGRGTASTDTQYF
V gene: TRBV7-3
J gene: TRBJ2-3
clone size: once
D gene: NA

CDR3 DNA: TGCGCCAGCAGTGAATTGCTTTGGCGAGACTATGGCTACACCTTC
CDR3 protein: CASSELLWRDYGYTF
V gene: TRBV10-2
J gene: TRBJ1-2
clone size: NA
D gene: NA

CDR3 DNA: TGTGCCAGCAGTGGTGGGACTAGCGGTCTCTACGAGCAGTACTTC
CDR3 protein: CASSGGTSGLYEQYF
V gene: TRBV6-5
J gene: TRBJ2-7
clone size: once
D gene: TRBD2

CDR3 DNA: TGTGCCAGCAGCCCAGACAGGGGAAATGAAAAACTGTTTTTT
CDR3 protein: CASSPDRGNEKLFF
V gene: TRBV7-6
J gene: TRBJ1-4
clone size: NA
D gene: TRBD1

CDR3 DNA: TGTGCCAGCAGCATTTACCGGGAGGTGGGCAATGAGCAGTTCTTC
CDR3 protein: CASSIYREVGNEQFF
V gene: TRBV7-3
J gene: TRBJ2-1
clone size: NA
D gene: TRBD2

CDR3 DNA: TGTGCCAGCAGCCTAAGTCAGGGGTCGAATCAGCCCCAGCATTTT
CDR3 protein: CASSLSQGSNQPQHF
V gene: TRBV7-8
J gene: TRBJ1-5
clone size: NA
D gene: NA

CDR3 DNA: TGTGCCAGCAGTTTCCATGGGGGTTGGGAGGTCGATGAGCAGTTCTTC
CDR3 protein: CASSFHGGWEVDEQFF
V gene: TRBV27
J gene: TRBJ2-1
clone size: NA
D gene: NA

CDR3 DNA: TGTGCCAGCAGCTTAGGATCCAGCCCAGATACGCAGTATTTT
CDR3 protein: CASSLGSSPDTQYF
V gene: TRBV7-2
J gene: TRBJ2-3
clone size: NA
D gene: NA

CDR3 DNA: TGTGCCAGCAGCTTAGCAGGGTCCAAAAACATTCAGTACTTC
CDR3 protein: CASSLAGSKNIQYF
V gene: TRBV7-9
J gene: TRBJ2-4
clone size: NA
D gene: NA

CDR3 DNA: TGTGCCAGCAGCGGGGGCAACTCTGGAAACACCATATATTTT
CDR3 protein: CASSGGNSGNTIYF
V gene: TRBV9
J gene: TRBJ1-3
clone size: NA
D gene: NA

CDR3 DNA: TGTGCCAGCTCACCGGTGGGAGAGACCCAGTACTTC
CDR3 protein: CASSPVGETQYF
V gene: TRBV18
J gene: TRBJ2-5
clone size: NA
D gene: NA

CDR3 DNA: TGTGCCAGCAGTGAGTTTGGTTATCAGCCCCAGCATTTT
CDR3 protein: CASSEFGYQPQHF
V gene: TRBV6-1
J gene: TRBJ1-5
clone size: NA
D gene: NA

CDR3 DNA: TGTGCCAGCAGCCAAGATCAGGTGACCATGAACACTGAAGCTTTCTTT
CDR3 protein: CASSQDQVTMNTEAFF
V gene: TRBV4-2
J gene: TRBJ1-1
clone size: NA
D gene: NA

CDR3 DNA: TGTGCCTGGAGTGTATTTGACGGTGTGTTGGGCGGGGTGTCCTACGAGCAGTACTTC
CDR3 protein: CAWSVFDGVLGGVSYEQYF
V gene: TRBV30
J gene: TRBJ2-7
clone size: NA
D gene: NA

CDR3 DNA: TGTGCCAGCAGACGAGGGACTAGCGGGGCCTACGAGCAGTACTTC
CDR3 protein: CASRRGTSGAYEQYF
V gene: TRBV6-5
J gene: TRBJ2-7
clone size: NA
D gene: TRBD2

CDR3 DNA: TGTGCCAGCAGTTACAATGCACCGAACACCGGGGAGCTGTTTTTT
CDR3 protein: CASSYNAPNTGELFF
V gene: TRBV6-5
J gene: TRBJ2-2
clone size: NA
D gene: NA

CDR3 DNA: TGTGCCAGCAGCTTTAGCGGGGGGCCTAACAATGAGCAGTTCTTC
CDR3 protein: CASSFSGGPNNEQFF
V gene: TRBV7-9
J gene: TRBJ2-1
clone size: NA
D gene: TRBD2

CDR3 DNA: TGTGCCAGTAGTGGGACAGGGAACTCTGGGGCCAACGTCCTGACTTTC
CDR3 protein: CASSGTGNSGANVLTF
V gene: TRBV19
J gene: TRBJ2-6
clone size: NA
D gene: TRBD1

CDR3 DNA: TGCGCCAGCAGACCAGCGGGGGTACAAGAGACCCAGTACTTC
CDR3 protein: CASRPAGVQETQYF
V gene: TRBV5-1
J gene: TRBJ2-5
clone size: NA
D gene: TRBD2